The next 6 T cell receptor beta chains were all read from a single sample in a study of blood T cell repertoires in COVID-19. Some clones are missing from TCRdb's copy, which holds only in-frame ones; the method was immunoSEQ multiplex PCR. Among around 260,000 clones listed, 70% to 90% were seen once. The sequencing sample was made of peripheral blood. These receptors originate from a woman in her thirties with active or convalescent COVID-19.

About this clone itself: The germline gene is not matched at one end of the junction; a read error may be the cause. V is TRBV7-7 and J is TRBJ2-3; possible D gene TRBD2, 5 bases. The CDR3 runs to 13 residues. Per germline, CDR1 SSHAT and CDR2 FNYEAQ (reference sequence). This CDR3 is CASSSKDGGTQYF. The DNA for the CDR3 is TGTGCTAGCAGCTCTAAAGATGGAGGTACGCAGTATTTT.

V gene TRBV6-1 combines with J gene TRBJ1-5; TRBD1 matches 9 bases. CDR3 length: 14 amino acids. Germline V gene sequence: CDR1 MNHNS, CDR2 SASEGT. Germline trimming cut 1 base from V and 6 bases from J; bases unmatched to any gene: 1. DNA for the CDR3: TGTGCCAGCAGTGAAGGACAGGGGGTTCAGCCCCAGCATTTT. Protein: CASSEGQGVQPQHF.

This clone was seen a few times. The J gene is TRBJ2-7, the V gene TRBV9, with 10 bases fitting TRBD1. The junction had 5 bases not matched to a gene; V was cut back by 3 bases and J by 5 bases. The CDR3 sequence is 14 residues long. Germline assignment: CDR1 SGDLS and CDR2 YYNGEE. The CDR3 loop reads CASSAGTGANEQYF. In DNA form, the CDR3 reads TGTGCCAGCAGCGCCGGGACAGGGGCCAACGAGCAGTACTTC.

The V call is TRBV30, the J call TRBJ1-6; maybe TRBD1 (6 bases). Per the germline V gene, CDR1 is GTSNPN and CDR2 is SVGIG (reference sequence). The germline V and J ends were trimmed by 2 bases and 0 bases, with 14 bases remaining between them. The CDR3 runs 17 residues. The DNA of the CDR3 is TGTGCCTGGAGTACCAAAACAGGGAGCTCCTATAATTCACCCCTCCACTTT. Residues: CAWSTKTGSSYNSPLHF.

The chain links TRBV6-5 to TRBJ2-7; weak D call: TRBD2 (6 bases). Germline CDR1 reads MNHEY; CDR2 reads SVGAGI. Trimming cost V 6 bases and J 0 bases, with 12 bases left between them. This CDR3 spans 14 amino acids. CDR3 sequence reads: CASRSRDFSYEQYF. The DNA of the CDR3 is TGTGCCAGCAGATCCCGGGACTTCTCCTACGAGCAGTACTTC.

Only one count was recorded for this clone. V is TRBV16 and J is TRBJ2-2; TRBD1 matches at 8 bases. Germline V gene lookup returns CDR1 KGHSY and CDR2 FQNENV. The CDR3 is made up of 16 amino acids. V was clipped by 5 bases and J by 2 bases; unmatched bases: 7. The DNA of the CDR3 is TGTGCCAGCAGCATGGGGGGACAGGACAACACCGGGGAGCTGTTTTTT. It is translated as CASSMGGQDNTGELFF.